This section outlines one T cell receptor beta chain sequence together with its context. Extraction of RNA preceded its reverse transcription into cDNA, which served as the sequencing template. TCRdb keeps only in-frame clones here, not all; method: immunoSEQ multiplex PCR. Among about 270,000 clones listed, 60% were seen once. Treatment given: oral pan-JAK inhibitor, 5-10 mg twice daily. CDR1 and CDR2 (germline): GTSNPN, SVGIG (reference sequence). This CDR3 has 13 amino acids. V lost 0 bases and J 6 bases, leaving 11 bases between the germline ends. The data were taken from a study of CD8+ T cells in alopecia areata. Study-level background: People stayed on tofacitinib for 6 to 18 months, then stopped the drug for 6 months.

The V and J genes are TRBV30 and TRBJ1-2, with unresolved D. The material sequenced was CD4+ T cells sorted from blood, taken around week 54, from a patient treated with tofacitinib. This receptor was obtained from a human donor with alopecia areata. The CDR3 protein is CAWSVSEPHGYTF. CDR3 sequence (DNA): TGTGCCTGGAGTGTATCGGAGCCCCATGGCTACACCTTC. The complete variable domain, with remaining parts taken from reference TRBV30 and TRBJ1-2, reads SQTIHQWPATLVQPVGSPLSLECTVEGTSNPNLYWYRQAAGRGLQLLFYSVGIGQISSEVPQNLSASRPQDRQFILSSKKLLLSDSGFYLCAWSVSEPHGYTFGSGTRLTVV.